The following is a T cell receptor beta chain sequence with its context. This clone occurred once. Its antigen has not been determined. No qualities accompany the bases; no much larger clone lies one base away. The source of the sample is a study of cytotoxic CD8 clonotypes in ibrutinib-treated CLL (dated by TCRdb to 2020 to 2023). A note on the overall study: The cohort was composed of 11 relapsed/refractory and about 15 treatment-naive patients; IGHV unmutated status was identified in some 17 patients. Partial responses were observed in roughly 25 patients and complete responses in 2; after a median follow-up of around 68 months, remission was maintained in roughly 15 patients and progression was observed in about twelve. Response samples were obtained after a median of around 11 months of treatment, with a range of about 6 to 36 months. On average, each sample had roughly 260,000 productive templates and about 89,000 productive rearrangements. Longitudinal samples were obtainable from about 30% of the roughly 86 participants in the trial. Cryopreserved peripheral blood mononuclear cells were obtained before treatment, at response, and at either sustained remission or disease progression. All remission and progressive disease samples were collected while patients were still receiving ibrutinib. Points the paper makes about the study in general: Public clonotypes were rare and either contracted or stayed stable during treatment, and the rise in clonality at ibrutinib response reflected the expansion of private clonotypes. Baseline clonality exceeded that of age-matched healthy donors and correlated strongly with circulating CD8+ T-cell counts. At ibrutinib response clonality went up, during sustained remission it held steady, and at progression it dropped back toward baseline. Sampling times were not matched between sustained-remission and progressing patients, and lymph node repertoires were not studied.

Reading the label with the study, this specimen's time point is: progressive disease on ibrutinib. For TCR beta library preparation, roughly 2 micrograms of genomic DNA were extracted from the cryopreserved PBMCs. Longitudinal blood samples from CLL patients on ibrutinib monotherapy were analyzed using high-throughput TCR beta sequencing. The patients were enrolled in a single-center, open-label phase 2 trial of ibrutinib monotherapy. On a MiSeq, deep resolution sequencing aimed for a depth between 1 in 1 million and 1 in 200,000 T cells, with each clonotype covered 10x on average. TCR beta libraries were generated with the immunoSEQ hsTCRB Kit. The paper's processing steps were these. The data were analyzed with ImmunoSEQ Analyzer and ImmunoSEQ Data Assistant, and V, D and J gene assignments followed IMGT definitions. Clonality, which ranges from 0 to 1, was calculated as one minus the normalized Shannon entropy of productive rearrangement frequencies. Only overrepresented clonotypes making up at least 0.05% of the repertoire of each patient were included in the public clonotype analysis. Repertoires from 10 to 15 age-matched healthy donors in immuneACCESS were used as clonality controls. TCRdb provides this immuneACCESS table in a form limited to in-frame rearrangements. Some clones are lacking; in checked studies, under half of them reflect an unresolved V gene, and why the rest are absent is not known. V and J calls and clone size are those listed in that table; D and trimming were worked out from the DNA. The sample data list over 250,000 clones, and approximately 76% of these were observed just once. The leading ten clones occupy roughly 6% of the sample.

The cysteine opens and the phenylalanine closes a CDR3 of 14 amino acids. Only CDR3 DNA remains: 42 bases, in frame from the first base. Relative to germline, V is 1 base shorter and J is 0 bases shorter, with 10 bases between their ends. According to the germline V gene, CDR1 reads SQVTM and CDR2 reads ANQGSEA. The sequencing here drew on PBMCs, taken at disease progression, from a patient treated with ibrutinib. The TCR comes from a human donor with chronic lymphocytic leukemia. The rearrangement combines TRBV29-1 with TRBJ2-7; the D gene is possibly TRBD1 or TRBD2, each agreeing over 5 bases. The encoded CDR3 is CSVEAGHGSYEQYF. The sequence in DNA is TGCAGCGTTGAAGCGGGGCACGGCTCCTACGAGCAGTACTTC.